The 10 T cell receptor beta chains listed next were all sequenced from one sample in a study of technical replicates of blood from a handful of donors. Sequencing used immunoSEQ multiplex PCR; TCRdb keeps in-frame clones, though not all of them. The table shows tens of thousands of clones, with just over 90% occurring only once. The specimen sequenced was T cells isolated from PBMCs. The receptors shown here come from a human donor in good health.

This clone was recorded only once. V usage is TRBV12-5 and J usage is TRBJ1-4; D gene ambiguous. The CDR3 is 16 residues long. Trimming stripped 6 bases from V and 8 bases from J, with 22 bases between. Germline values: CDR1 LGHNT, CDR2 FRNRAP. The CDR3 sequence: CASGDDGEGRGEKLFF. The CDR3 nucleotides are TGTGCTAGTGGGGACGATGGTGAGGGTAGAGGGGAAAAACTGTTTTTT.

This clone was found once. The chain has TRBV27 and TRBJ2-7; 9 bases fit TRBD2. Per the germline V gene, CDR1 is MNHEY and CDR2 is SMNVEV (reference sequence). This CDR3 has 14 amino acids. Written as DNA, the CDR3 is TGTGCTTCCCGACTAGCGGAGAATACTTACGAGCAGTACTTC. It specifies CASRLAENTYEQYF.

In this sample, this clone turned up once. This chain joins TRBV7-9 and TRBJ2-1, with D perhaps TRBD2 (5 bases). Germline V gene sequence: CDR1 SEHNR, CDR2 FQNEAQ (reference sequence). This CDR3 region has 17 residues. The V end lost 3 bases, the J end lost 7 bases, and 22 bases lay between the germline ends. CDR3 protein: CASSLGLSAGGWNEQFF. DNA of the CDR3: TGTGCCAGCAGCTTGGGATTGAGCGCAGGAGGTTGGAATGAGCAGTTCTTC.

This clone was counted once. This sequence joins TRBV11-2 and TRBJ1-2; a possible D gene is TRBD1 (6 bases). The CDR3 loop spans 13 amino acids. Trimming shortened V by 2 bases and J by 3 bases, and 7 bases separated the two germline ends. Looked up from germline, CDR1 is SGHAT and CDR2 is FQNNGV. This chain's CDR3 is CASSLTGHYGYTF. In nucleotides, the CDR3 is TGTGCCAGCAGCTTAACAGGGCACTATGGCTACACCTTC.

This chain connects TRBV10-3 to TRBJ2-1, with D possibly matching TRBD1 (6 bases). V dropped 4 bases and J dropped 5 bases, with 15 bases sitting between them. This CDR3 has 15 residues. The V gene's germline CDR1 is ENHRY and CDR2 SYGVKD. CDR3: CAISAVTGSHNEQFF. CDR3 sequence (DNA): TGTGCCATCAGTGCCGTAACAGGGTCCCACAATGAGCAGTTCTTC.

V is TRBV19 and J is TRBJ2-2; D unresolved. Trimming removed 3 bases at V and 9 bases at J, with 8 bases between. CDR1 is LNHDA and CDR2 is SQIVND in the germline V gene (reference sequence). The CDR3 consists of 12 residues. The CDR3 DNA follows: TGTGCCAGTAGTATTTGGAGTTGGGAGCTGTTTTTT. Protein: CASSIWSWELFF.

This clone was seen only once. This chain uses TRBV6-1 with TRBJ2-2; D gene ambiguous. V lost 2 bases, J lost 0 bases, and 10 bases lay in between. The CDR3 loop spans 16 amino acids. Germline CDR1 and CDR2: MNHNS and SASEGT. The CDR3 protein is CASSELVGANTGELFF. The CDR3 coding sequence is TGTGCCAGCAGTGAACTGGTGGGCGCGAACACCGGGGAGCTGTTTTTT.

The chain is built from TRBV7-9 and TRBJ2-5; 12 bases are shared with TRBD2. This CDR3 spans 17 amino acids. The germline CDR1 and CDR2 sequences are SEHNR and FQNEAQ (reference sequence). Losses at the gene ends were 1 base for V and 3 bases for J; bases not matched to a gene: 6. CDR3 sequence reads: CASSLGSTSGSEETQYF. In DNA form, the CDR3 reads TGTGCCAGCAGCTTAGGGTCGACTAGCGGGAGCGAAGAGACCCAGTACTTC.

This clone was detected only once. V and J are TRBV30 and TRBJ2-7; the D gene is possibly TRBD1 (6 bases). The CDR3 has 12 residues. Germline V CDR1 and CDR2: GTSNPN, SVGIG (reference sequence). V was shortened by 1 base and J by 7 bases, with 11 bases between the two germline ends. The CDR3 nucleotides are TGTGCCTGGAGTGGTACAGGGTTGGAGCAGTACTTC. Translation gives CAWSGTGLEQYF.

J is TRBJ1-5 and V is TRBV2, with 7 bases aligning to TRBD1. V was pared by 6 bases and J by 6 bases, with 8 bases of the junction left unmatched. The CDR3 spans 14 residues. Germline loops: CDR1 SNHLY, CDR2 FYNNEI. The DNA of the CDR3 is TGTGCCAGCAGCCTCGAGACAGGGCCTCAGCCCCAGCATTTT. Amino acid sequence: CASSLETGPQPQHF. The full variable domain, completed using reference TRBV2 and TRBJ1-5, is EPEVTQTPSHQVTQMGQEVILRCVPISNHLYFYWYRQILGQKVEFLVSFYNNEISEKSEIFDDQFSVERPDGSNFTLKIRSTKLEDSAMYFCASSLETGPQPQHFGDGTRLSIL.